Each of the 24 T cell receptor beta chains below was sequenced from the same sample in a study of human T cells and chemical hapten exposure (dated by TCRdb to the early 2020s). Interpreted using the paper, the time point label stands for: patch test 2, 6 weeks after DPC sensitization. The treatment or condition label, read with the paper, signifies: therapeutic diphenylcyclopropenone sensitization with weekly scalp DPC. Library generation was performed with RACE. For sequencing, a NextSeq 500 was employed. In TCRdb, the public reads were trimmed at Q25 with fastp and aligned with MiXCR, with productive beta chains retained. Rows matching on CDR3 protein sequence are summarized as one entry with the most common DNA and genes. Here the sample has some 99,000 distinct CDR3 sequences; roughly 10% occur a single time. The ten largest clones capture 3% to 3.5% of the sample. The specimen comprised whole blood, sampled in connection with sensitization to the hapten diphenylcyclopropenone (DPC). The source is a woman between 40 and 55 years old with alopecia areata. Some clones in this sample may be carry-over from other donors' samples.

V gene TRBV28 combines with J gene TRBJ1-2; maybe TRBD1 (6 bases). Germline CDR1 reads MDHEN; CDR2 reads SYDVKM. V was clipped by 10 bases and J by 5 bases, with 23 bases between them. The CDR3 covers 15 residues. The CDR3: CATLGPGGWHYGYTF. The CDR3 DNA is TGTGCCACCCTCGGGCCCGGGGGCTGGCATTATGGCTACACCTTC.

This CDR3 is CASSESWGAGTFSGNTIYF. DNA for the CDR3: TGTGCCAGCAGTGAGAGCTGGGGAGCAGGGACGTTCTCTGGAAACACCATATATTTT. The chain uses TRBV2 and TRBJ1-3, with D possibly matching TRBD1 (5 bases). Trimming took off 3 bases at V and 0 bases at J, with 21 bases between the two ends. The CDR3 is made up of 19 amino acids. From germline, CDR1 is SNHLY and CDR2 FYNNEI.

This clonotype was observed many times. This sequence joins TRBV7-2 and TRBJ2-7; 10 bases agree with TRBD1. Germline CDR1 reads SGHTA; CDR2 reads FQGNSA. The V segment lost 5 bases and the J segment 3 bases; nucleotides outside the gene matches: 13. CDR3 length equals 17 residues. The CDR3 sequence: CASSPSGPGTGVYEQYF. DNA of the CDR3: TGTGCCAGCAGCCCCTCGGGACCCGGGACAGGGGTCTACGAGCAGTACTTC. Looking up the rest from reference TRBV7-2 and TRBJ2-7 gives the full variable domain: GAGVSQSPSNKVTEKGKDVELRCDPISGHTALYWYRQSLGQGLEFLIYFQGNSAPDKSGLPSDRFSAERTGGSVSTLTIQRTQQEDSAVYLCASSPSGPGTGVYEQYFGPGTRLTVT.

This clonotype turned up a few times. The chain employs TRBV15 and TRBJ1-6; D uncertain. Germline V gives CDR1 LNHNV, CDR2 YYDKDF (reference sequence). V shed 2 bases and J shed 7 bases, with 9 bases lying between them. This CDR3 spans 14 amino acids. CDR3 bases: TGTGCCACCAGCAGATCGGAGGCAAATTCACCCCTCCACTTT. Its protein product is CATSRSEANSPLHF.

This clonotype came up a few times. The V gene is TRBV6-1, the J gene TRBJ1-1, with a possible D match to TRBD1 (5 bases). The CDR3 spans 13 residues. Germline values: CDR1 MNHNS, CDR2 SASEGT. The V gene lost 11 bases and the J gene lost 4 bases, with 17 bases spanning the gap. The CDR3 DNA is TGTGCCCTCTTCGGGGCAGATCTCACTGAAGCTTTCTTT. This sequence encodes CALFGADLTEAFF.

This clonotype has more than one count but fewer than ten. The genes are TRBV2 and TRBJ2-7, with D hard to call. Germline lookup yields CDR1 SNHLY and CDR2 FYNNEI. This CDR3 has 13 residues. V shed 5 bases and J shed 3 bases, with 11 bases lying between them. DNA of the CDR3: TGTGCCAGCAGTACAAGTGCATACTACGAGCAGTACTTC. The encoded protein is CASSTSAYYEQYF.

This clonotype was seen only a few times. The CDR3 bases are TGTGCCATGGTAGGAGCCGGGGAGCTGTTTTTT. Translated, it gives CAMVGAGELFF. V usage is TRBV7-2 and J usage is TRBJ2-2; D is uncertain. The ends were cut back, 10 bases at V and 6 bases at J, with 9 bases in the middle. The CDR3 contains 11 residues. Germline V gives CDR1 SGHTA, CDR2 FQGNSA.

This sequence joins TRBV20-1 and TRBJ2-7; 13 nucleotides match TRBD2. CDR1 and CDR2 (germline): DFQATT, SNEGSKA (reference sequence). With 5 bases clipped from V and 2 bases from J, the junction kept 6 bases outside the gene matches. The CDR3 spans 15 residues. This CDR3 reads CSADSGTSGTYEQYF. Written as DNA, the CDR3 is TGCAGTGCTGACTCCGGGACTAGCGGGACCTACGAGCAGTACTTC.

There are a few counts of this clonotype. The chain employs TRBV7-2 and TRBJ2-1; 14 nucleotides line up with TRBD2. The J segment lost 6 bases and the V segment lost 5 bases, leaving 6 bases of the junction unmatched. This CDR3 is built from 16 residues. The V gene's germline CDR1 is SGHTA and CDR2 FQGNSA. The CDR3 reads CASSPRLAGGGNEQFF. CDR3 nucleotide sequence: TGTGCCAGCAGCCCGCGACTAGCGGGGGGGGGCAATGAGCAGTTCTTC. Drawing the rest from reference TRBV7-2 and TRBJ2-1, the complete variable domain is GAGVSQSPSNKVTEKGKDVELRCDPISGHTALYWYRQSLGQGLEFLIYFQGNSAPDKSGLPSDRFSAERTGGSVSTLTIQRTQQEDSAVYLCASSPRLAGGGNEQFFGPGTRLTVL.

In its sample, this clonotype was seen a few times. This chain links TRBV18 with TRBJ1-1, with a weak D call TRBD1 (6 bases). Looked up from germline, CDR1 is KGHSH and CDR2 is LQKENI. The V end was cut by 5 bases, the J end by 0 bases, with 16 bases between. The CDR3 runs 16 residues. The CDR3 loop reads CASSSGAPKMNTEAFF. The CDR3 DNA reads TGTGCCAGCTCATCAGGGGCACCGAAAATGAACACTGAAGCTTTCTTT.

The sample holds a few counts of this clonotype. The rearrangement joins TRBV5-1 to TRBJ2-7; D possibly uses TRBD1 or TRBD2 (5 bases each). CDR1 and CDR2 (germline): SGHRS, YFSETQ. The CDR3 is 13 residues long. Trimming took 1 base from V and 4 from J, leaving 9 bases between them. CDR3 protein: CASSLQGRYEQYF. The CDR3 nucleotides read TGCGCCAGCAGCTTGCAGGGACGATACGAGCAGTACTTC. Full variable domain (rest looked up from reference TRBV5-1 and TRBJ2-7): KAGVTQTPRYLIKTRGQQVTLSCSPISGHRSVSWYQQTPGQGLQFLFEYFSETQRNKGNFPGRFSGRQFSNSRSEMNVSTLELGDSALYLCASSLQGRYEQYFGPGTRLTVT.

The CDR3, as DNA: TGCGCCAGCAGCTTGGCCCCCCAGTCTGGGGCCAACGTCCTGACTTTC. The encoded protein is CASSLAPQSGANVLTF. This chain uses TRBV5-1 with TRBJ2-6; no firm D call. CDR3 size: 16 residues. Looked up from germline, CDR1 is SGHRS and CDR2 is YFSETQ. Trimming shortened V by 0 bases and J by 1 base, and 8 bases separated the two germline ends.

The table lists this clonotype with a few counts. The genes are TRBV2 and TRBJ2-5, with D perhaps TRBD2 (6 bases). Germline lookup yields CDR1 SNHLY and CDR2 FYNNEI. The CDR3 spans 19 residues. V lost 2 bases and J lost 9, with 31 bases in between. The CDR3 protein is CASSETSNLRTGPPGAQYF. The DNA of the CDR3 is TGTGCCAGCAGTGAAACGTCTAATCTACGTACCGGGCCCCCGGGGGCCCAGTACTTC.

This clonotype has a handful of counts. The rearrangement links TRBV10-2 to TRBJ2-5; 14 bases align to TRBD2. Germline V gene sequence: CDR1 WSHSY, CDR2 SAAADI. Germline trimming cut 8 bases from V and 2 bases from J; bases unmatched to any gene: 4. The CDR3 runs to 15 residues. CDR3 DNA: TGCGCCAGCCGGACTAGCGGGGGGAATCAAGAGACCCAGTACTTC. Amino acids: CASRTSGGNQETQYF.

The CDR3 spells CASSLGSGDSYNEQFF. The CDR3 DNA follows: TGTGCCAGCAGCTTAGGGAGCGGGGACTCCTACAATGAGCAGTTCTTC. The chain combines TRBV7-2 with TRBJ2-1; TRBD2 aligns across 7 bases. Germline V lookup: CDR1 SGHTA, CDR2 FQGNSA. The CDR3 is made up of 16 amino acids. Trimming removed 1 base from V and 0 bases from J; junction bases left unmatched: 3.

This clonotype has at least ten counts. The chain couples TRBV12-3 or TRBV12-4 to TRBJ1-6; D gene unclear. The V and J ends lost 0 bases and 0 bases respectively, with 9 bases between them. The CDR3 totals 17 residues. In DNA form, the CDR3 reads TGTGCCAGCAGTTTAGCGCGGAGGAGCTCCTATAATTCACCCCTCCACTTT. Translation: CASSLARRSSYNSPLHF.

This clonotype was counted only a few times. The CDR3 DNA sequence: TGCGCCAGCAGCTGGCGACAGGGGCGTAACACCGGGGAGCTGTTTTTT. Translation: CASSWRQGRNTGELFF. The genes are TRBV5-1 and TRBJ2-2; TRBD1 aligns across 8 bases. Trimming removed 3 bases from V and 2 bases from J; junction bases left unmatched: 6. The germline V gene encodes CDR1 SGHRS and CDR2 YFSETQ. This CDR3 region has 16 residues.

A few counts support this clonotype. The chain links TRBV25-1 to TRBJ1-5; a weak D match, TRBD1 (6 bases). V lost 3 bases and J 1 base, leaving 7 bases between the germline ends. CDR3 length: 14 amino acids. CDR1 and CDR2 from the germline V gene are MGHDK and SYGVNS. The CDR3 region is CASSDDRSNQPQHF. As DNA, the CDR3 is TGTGCCAGCAGTGATGACAGGAGCAATCAGCCCCAGCATTTT.

This clonotype was detected ten times or more. V and J are TRBV18 and TRBJ1-1, with D perhaps TRBD1 (5 bases). V was shortened by 0 bases and J by 5 bases, with 10 bases between the two germline ends. CDR1 is KGHSH and CDR2 is LQKENI in the germline V gene. The CDR3 runs 14 residues. CDR3 DNA: TGTGCCAGCTCACCACCCCCGGGGGGGACTGAAGCTTTCTTT. Amino acid sequence: CASSPPPGGTEAFF.

This clonotype has a count of ten or more. The chain couples TRBV27 to TRBJ2-5; weak D call: TRBD2 (5 bases). Trimming removed 5 bases at V and 1 base at J, with 20 bases between. The germline gives CDR1 MNHEY, CDR2 SMNVEV (reference sequence). The CDR3 runs to 17 residues. The CDR3 sequence: CASSPPTGEGSQETQYF. In nucleotides, the CDR3 is TGTGCCAGCAGTCCCCCCACCGGGGAAGGATCCCAAGAGACCCAGTACTTC.

This clonotype has at least ten counts. V is TRBV6-2 or TRBV6-3 and J is TRBJ2-5; the match to TRBD2 covers 7 bases. This CDR3 has 16 residues. Germline values: CDR1 MNHEY, CDR2 SVGEGT. Trimming cost V 2 bases and J 5 bases; bases outside gene matches: 11. The CDR3 sequence is CASSYGSGPPEETQYF. DNA of the CDR3: TGTGCCAGCAGTTACGGTAGCGGGCCCCCCGAGGAGACCCAGTACTTC.

For the CDR3, the DNA is TGTGCCAGCAGCCCACGGCTGATGACAAGGTCGGGCGAGCAGTACTTC. Protein product: CASSPRLMTRSGEQYF. The chain links TRBV28 to TRBJ2-7; no clear D. This CDR3 contains 16 residues. Germline V gene lookup returns CDR1 MDHEN and CDR2 SYDVKM. Trimming took off 6 bases at V and 6 bases at J, with 24 bases between the two ends.

This clonotype was seen many times. The V and J genes are TRBV11-1 and TRBJ2-3; TRBD2 aligns across 7 bases. Germline loops: CDR1 SGHAT, CDR2 FQDESV (reference sequence). This CDR3 region has 17 residues. V shed 2 bases, J shed 0 bases, and the junction held 8 bases outside the gene matches. CDR3 coding DNA: TGTGCCAGCAGCTTATGGCTAGCGGTCGGAAGCACAGATACGCAGTATTTT. This sequence encodes CASSLWLAVGSTDTQYF.

In its sample, this clonotype was seen many times. The V gene is TRBV4-2, the J gene TRBJ2-2; 9 bases are shared with TRBD1. V was pared by 4 bases and J by 4 bases, with 7 bases of the junction left unmatched. Germline values: CDR1 LGHNA, CDR2 YNFKEQ. The CDR3 extends over 16 amino acids. This chain's CDR3 is CASSLAGTGRTGELFF. As DNA, the CDR3 is TGTGCCAGCAGCCTTGCCGGGACAGGGCGCACCGGGGAGCTGTTTTTT.